A selection of T cell receptor beta chains follows, all from one sample in a study of blood T cell repertoires in COVID-19. The method was immunoSEQ multiplex PCR; TCRdb's version includes in-frame clones alone and lacks a portion of them. The table has some 110,000 clones, roughly 86% seen once; the top ten hold 3.5% to 4.5%. Sequenced material: peripheral blood. The source of these receptors is a man aged 35-49 years with acute or convalescent COVID-19. Both conserved end residues are part of each CDR3. The order of the fields is clone size, D gene, V gene, J gene, CDR3 DNA, CDR3 protein. The D gene is left open where the match is weak. The size entry is marked missing in some rows and otherwise reads once, few, many or a size class.

>.|.|TRBV7-8|TRBJ2-7
TGTGCCAGCAGCCGGACAGCCCAGTCGGCGGAGCAGTACTTC
CASSRTAQSAEQYF
>.|.|TRBV12-3/TRBV12-4|TRBJ2-7
TGTGCCAGCAGTTTAAACTACCGGTACGAGCAGTACTTC
CASSLNYRYEQYF
>once|TRBD2|TRBV3-1/TRBV3-2|TRBJ2-2
TGTGCCAGCAGCCGTCGGGCGGGAGTGTACACCGGGGAGCTGTTTTTT
CASSRRAGVYTGELFF
>.|TRBD2|TRBV27|TRBJ2-1
TGTGCCAGCACCCCGGGTGGGGGACTAGCACTCCATGAGCAGTTCTTC
CASTPGGGLALHEQFF
>.|TRBD1|TRBV29-1|TRBJ1-1
TGCAGCGTTGAGGACAGGGACTCTAGGTCCACTGAAGCTTTCTTT
CSVEDRDSRSTEAFF
>.|.|TRBV27|TRBJ1-2
TGTGCCAGCAAAACAGGCAATTATGGCTACACCTTC
CASKTGNYGYTF
>.|TRBD1|TRBV5-1|TRBJ1-1
TGCGCCAGCAGCTTCCCGGACAGGGGGCGGACTGAAGCTTTCTTT
CASSFPDRGRTEAFF
>.|TRBD1|TRBV14|TRBJ1-2
TGTGCCAGCAGCCGCAAGGGAGCAGGGGGCGTTGGCTACACCTTC
CASSRKGAGGVGYTF
>.|.|TRBV7-9|TRBJ2-5
TGTGCCAGCAGCTCGCCCTCCAGGGGCTCCGAGACCCAGTACTTC
CASSSPSRGSETQYF
>.|.|TRBV10-1|TRBJ2-7
TGCGCCAGCAGTGAAAACCAGGGATTTCTCTACGAGCAGTACTTC
CASSENQGFLYEQYF
>.|TRBD1|TRBV25-1|TRBJ1-3
TGTGCCAGCAGTGGGACAGGGAGAGGAAACACCATATATTTT
CASSGTGRGNTIYF
>.|.|TRBV3-1/TRBV3-2|TRBJ1-2
TGTGCCAGCAGCCAAGCTGGGGGCTTAGGCTACACCTTC
CASSQAGGLGYTF
>.|.|TRBV7-7|TRBJ2-1
TGTGCTAGCAGTCCTCCGGGGGGCGAGAATGAGCAGTTCTTC
CASSPPGGENEQFF
>.|TRBD1|TRBV9|TRBJ2-5
TGTGCCAGCAGCTTACGGACAGGGGTAGGAGAGACCCAGTACTTC
CASSLRTGVGETQYF
>.|TRBD2|TRBV4-1|TRBJ2-1
TGCGCCAGCAGCTATAATAGCGGGACGTACAATGAGCAGTTCTTC
CASSYNSGTYNEQFF
>.|TRBD2|TRBV30|TRBJ2-1
TGTGCCTGGGCTCTAGCGGGGGGGCGGTCCTACAATGAGCAGTTCTTC
CAWALAGGRSYNEQFF
>once|.|TRBV3-1/TRBV3-2|TRBJ2-7
TGTGCCAGCAGCCAAGCCCGAGGTTACGAGCAGTACTTC
CASSQARGYEQYF
>.|TRBD2|TRBV20-1|TRBJ2-7
TGCAGTGCTAGTGGACTAGCGGGTAGCTCCTACGAGCAGTACTTC
CSASGLAGSSYEQYF
>.|TRBD1|TRBV5-6|TRBJ1-6
TGTGCCAGCAGCTTGGCCGTGGGGACAGGGAATTCACCCCTCCACTTT
CASSLAVGTGNSPLHF
>.|TRBD2|TRBV10-2|TRBJ2-5
TGCGCCAGCAGATTAGCGGGAGGCTCGGGGGAGACCCAGTACTTC
CASRLAGGSGETQYF
>.|.|TRBV29-1|TRBJ2-7
TGCAGCGTTGTACGGGACTCCTACGAGCAGTACTTC
CSVVRDSYEQYF
>.|.|TRBV30|TRBJ2-7
TGTGCCTGGACACCGGGGGATCACTACGAGCAGTACTTC
CAWTPGDHYEQYF
>.|.|TRBV3-1/TRBV3-2|TRBJ2-7
TGTGCCAGCAGCCCGCCTGGGTACAGGGAGCCCAACGAGCAGTACTTC
CASSPPGYREPNEQYF
>.|.|TRBV24-1|TRBJ2-2
TGTGCCACCAGTGTCCCCCATCCTGGAGGAAACACCGGGGAGCTGTTTTTT
CATSVPHPGGNTGELFF
>.|TRBD1|TRBV27|TRBJ2-5
TGTGCCAGCAGTAAGACAGGGGGCTGGGAGGAGACCCAGTACTTC
CASSKTGGWEETQYF
>.|.|TRBV30|TRBJ1-2
TGTGCCTCAGGGGGCTACACCTTC
CASGGYTF
>.|.|TRBV7-9|TRBJ1-1
TGTGCCAGCAGCTTAGCTTCCGGGAACACTGAAGCTTTCTTT
CASSLASGNTEAFF
>few|TRBD1|TRBV7-8|TRBJ1-1
TGTGCCAGCAGCCCTGCTCACAGGGGAAACACTGAAGCTTTCTTT
CASSPAHRGNTEAFF
>.|.|TRBV4-2|TRBJ2-7
TGTGCCAGCAGCCAGGGGATGGACACCCTAACCTACGAGCAGTACTTC
CASSQGMDTLTYEQYF
>.|.|TRBV30|TRBJ1-4
TGTGCCTGGAGTGTAAAGGGGATAGATGAAAAACTGTTTTTT
CAWSVKGIDEKLFF
>.|TRBD1|TRBV7-9|TRBJ1-4
TGTGCCAGCAGCACCGGGACAGGGCAGAATGAAAAACTGTTTTTT
CASSTGTGQNEKLFF
>.|TRBD2|TRBV14|TRBJ2-7
TGTGCCAGCAGCCAAGCCCGGGGGGGGGAGCTCGAGCAGTACTTC
CASSQARGGELEQYF
>.|TRBD2|TRBV7-2|TRBJ2-7
TGTGCCAGCGGCCGTTCTGCGGGGGATATTGAGCAGTACTTC
CASGRSAGDIEQYF
>few|TRBD1|TRBV6-5|TRBJ2-3
TGTGCCAGCAGTAAAAGGACAGGCGGGGATACGCAGTATTTT
CASSKRTGGDTQYF
>.|.|TRBV9|TRBJ1-2
TGTGCCAGCAGCTCACATGGCCAGGGCTATGGCTACACCTTC
CASSSHGQGYGYTF
>few|.|TRBV9|TRBJ1-6
TGTGCCAGCAGCGTAGCGGGGATTAGTTCACCCCTCCACTTT
CASSVAGISSPLHF
>.|TRBD1|TRBV9|TRBJ1-4
TGTGCCAGCAGTGCCGGGACAGGGATTAATGAAAAACTGTTTTTT
CASSAGTGINEKLFF
>.|.|TRBV5-1|TRBJ1-4
TGCGCCAGCAGCACGGGGTCGGAAAAACTGTTTTTT
CASSTGSEKLFF
>.|.|TRBV11-2|TRBJ1-4
TGTGCCAGCAGCTTAGATGGTGCCAGTCCTAATGAAAAACTGTTTTTT
CASSLDGASPNEKLFF
>.|TRBD2|TRBV10-3|TRBJ2-1
TGTGCCATCAGTGAGTCGGGGATAGCGGGAGGGGGCGAGCAGTTCTTC
CAISESGIAGGGEQFF
>.|.|TRBV6-6|TRBJ2-5
TGTGCCAGCAGTCCCAGACCACCGGGACACCGACAAGAGACCCAGTACTTC
CASSPRPPGHRQETQYF
>.|.|TRBV6-5|TRBJ2-3
TGTGCCAGCAGTTACTCTGCAGGGACAATCACAGATACGCAGTATTTT
CASSYSAGTITDTQYF
>.|TRBD2|TRBV5-1|TRBJ2-5
TGCGCCAGCAGCTTGGAGCCTAGCGGGATTTATTTGGTCCAGTACTTC
CASSLEPSGIYLVQYF
>few|.|TRBV7-9|TRBJ1-2
TGTGCCAGCACGAGGGGGTCATGGAAAGGTGGCTACACCTTC
CASTRGSWKGGYTF
>.|.|TRBV11-3|TRBJ2-1
TGTGCCAGCAGCTTAGGTCCTAGAGATGAGCAGTTCTTC
CASSLGPRDEQFF
>.|TRBD2|TRBV4-3|TRBJ2-1
TGCGCCAGCAGCCAAGATTACCGTAGCGGGGGCAGAAGCTCCTACAATGAGCAGTTCTTC
CASSQDYRSGGRSSYNEQFF
>.|TRBD1|TRBV23-1|TRBJ2-6
TGCGCCAGCAGTCCCCTTTCAGGGGGACAGGGGGCGCAGGGGGCCAACGTCCTGACTTTC
CASSPLSGGQGAQGANVLTF
>.|.|TRBV7-8|TRBJ1-4
TGTGCCAGCAGCCCGGAGAGGGTTGGGGAAAAACTGTTTTTT
CASSPERVGEKLFF
>.|TRBD2|TRBV19|TRBJ2-1
TGTGCCAGTAGTATTTCTAGCGGGGCCAGCTACAATGAGCAGTTCTTC
CASSISSGASYNEQFF
>.|.|TRBV9|TRBJ1-2
TGTGCCAGCAGCGCAGGGGCCAGATCGTATGGCTACACCTTC
CASSAGARSYGYTF
>.|.|TRBV3-1/TRBV3-2|TRBJ1-1
TGTGCCAGCAGCCACGGGGTGGGAGGTGAAGCTTTCTTT
CASSHGVGGEAFF
>.|TRBD1|TRBV9|TRBJ1-1
TGTGCCAGCAGCGTTAGGACAGGGGGCGCGGGCACTGAAGCTTTCTTT
CASSVRTGGAGTEAFF
>.|.|TRBV5-1|TRBJ2-1
TGCGCCAGCAGTCTGCCCCGGGTTACCTACAATGAGCAGTTCTTC
CASSLPRVTYNEQFF